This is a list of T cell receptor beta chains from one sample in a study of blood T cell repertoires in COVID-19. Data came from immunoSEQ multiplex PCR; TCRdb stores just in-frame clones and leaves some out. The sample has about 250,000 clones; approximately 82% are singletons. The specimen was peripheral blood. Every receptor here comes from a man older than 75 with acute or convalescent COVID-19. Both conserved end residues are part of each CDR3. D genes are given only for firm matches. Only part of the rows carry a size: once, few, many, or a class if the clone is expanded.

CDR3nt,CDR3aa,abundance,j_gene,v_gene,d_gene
TGTGCCAGTAGTATTCCAGGACGGATATCCGGGGAGTCCCAGTACTTC,CASSIPGRISGESQYF,-,TRBJ2-5,TRBV19,-
TGTGCCACCTCCCGGGGGGGGAAATCTGGAAACACCATATATTTT,CATSRGGKSGNTIYF,-,TRBJ1-3,TRBV6-5,-
TGTGCCTGGAGTGGTCGCAGGGAGGGTGAGCAGTTCTTC,CAWSGRREGEQFF,-,TRBJ2-1,TRBV30,TRBD2
TGTGCCAGCAGTTTAGGGTCGCTTGGGGGGGATGGAGCTTTCTTT,CASSLGSLGGDGAFF,-,TRBJ1-1,TRBV28,-
TGTGCCAGCAGTTTATATGGCCTAGTCAGCAATGAGCAGTTCTTC,CASSLYGLVSNEQFF,-,TRBJ2-1,TRBV27,-
TGTGCCAGCAGTCCCCGGACAGTTAAGAGGGAAAAACTGTTTTTT,CASSPRTVKREKLFF,-,TRBJ1-4,TRBV28,-
TGTGCCAGCAGGAGGGACACCAGCTCCTACGAGCAGTACTTC,CASRRDTSSYEQYF,-,TRBJ2-7,TRBV11-3,-
TGTGCCAGCAAATCACTCTCTGGAAACACCATATATTTT,CASKSLSGNTIYF,-,TRBJ1-3,TRBV6-5,-
TGTGCCAGCTTGGGCTATATGAACACTGAAGCTTTCTTT,CASLGYMNTEAFF,-,TRBJ1-1,TRBV6-5,-
TGTGCCAGCAGCCAAGTGTCGGGACAGAACTATGGCTACACCTTC,CASSQVSGQNYGYTF,-,TRBJ1-2,TRBV4-2,TRBD1
TGTGCCAGCTCTATTGCCGGGGGAACGAGTGAAAAACTGTTTTTT,CASSIAGGTSEKLFF,-,TRBJ1-4,TRBV28,-
TGTGCCAGCAGCTGGAGCGGGACCGGGGAGCTGTTTTTT,CASSWSGTGELFF,-,TRBJ2-2,TRBV5-4,-
TGTGCCAGCAGCTCCTGGGGACAGAGCTCCTACAATGAGCAGTTCTTC,CASSSWGQSSYNEQFF,-,TRBJ2-1,TRBV11-3,TRBD1
TGTGCCAGCAGCCAAGACCGAGCGGGAGTGGGCTACGAGCAGTACTTC,CASSQDRAGVGYEQYF,-,TRBJ2-7,TRBV3-1/TRBV3-2,TRBD2
TGCGCCAGCAGCATGGACAGACCCGGGGCTGAAGCTTTCTTT,CASSMDRPGAEAFF,-,TRBJ1-1,TRBV5-1,-
TGTGCCAGCAGCGTAGCTGGAGTAGCGGGAGGGCCTAACGAGCAGTACTTC,CASSVAGVAGGPNEQYF,-,TRBJ2-7,TRBV9,TRBD2
TGTGCCAGCAGCTTGAGGGGCCCGGGCAGGGCGCCCGTAACCCTCGAGCAGTACTTC,CASSLRGPGRAPVTLEQYF,-,TRBJ2-7,TRBV5-6,-
TGTGCCAGCAGTCCCCTAGCGGGGGTCGGGAATGAGCAGTTCTTC,CASSPLAGVGNEQFF,-,TRBJ2-1,TRBV27,TRBD2
TGTGCCAGCAGCTTAGGCACAGTAAGTGAAGCTTTCTTT,CASSLGTVSEAFF,-,TRBJ1-1,TRBV7-9,-
TGCGCCAGCAGCTTGGTTCGACAGGGAATTAGCGCCGAGCAGTACTTC,CASSLVRQGISAEQYF,-,TRBJ2-7,TRBV5-1,TRBD1
TGCGCCAGCAGCCCCTCGGCGGGGGGGATCAATGAGCAGTTCTTC,CASSPSAGGINEQFF,-,TRBJ2-1,TRBV5-1,TRBD2
TGTGCTAGCAGAAGGAGCTCCTACAATGAGCAGTTCTTC,CASRRSSYNEQFF,-,TRBJ2-1,TRBV2,-
TGTGCCAGTAGTGACAGGGGGCGAGGCTACGAGCAGTACTTC,CASSDRGRGYEQYF,-,TRBJ2-7,TRBV19,TRBD1
TGTGCCAGCAGAAGTTCGGGGAATGAAAAACTGTTTTTT,CASRSSGNEKLFF,-,TRBJ1-4,TRBV12-3/TRBV12-4,-
TGTGCCAGCAGCCCGGGGACTAGCGGGTGGGGGAATGAGCAGTTCTTC,CASSPGTSGWGNEQFF,-,TRBJ2-1,TRBV11-2,TRBD2
TGCGCCAGCAGGCGGGGGGGCCAGGATGAGCAGTTCTTC,CASRRGGQDEQFF,-,TRBJ2-1,TRBV5-1,TRBD2
TGTGCCAGCTCAGCGGACTCCCTTAGGACCCAGTACTTC,CASSADSLRTQYF,-,TRBJ2-5,TRBV18,-
TGCGCCAGCAGCTTAACAGGGGTCGGGGGCACTGAAGCTTTCTTT,CASSLTGVGGTEAFF,-,TRBJ1-1,TRBV5-1,TRBD1
TGTGCCTGGAGTGTTCCCCGGACAGGGGGGGTAGGCACTGAAGCTTTCTTT,CAWSVPRTGGVGTEAFF,-,TRBJ1-1,TRBV30,TRBD1
TGTGCCAGCTCACCCAAGCAGAACACTGAAGCTTTCTTT,CASSPKQNTEAFF,-,TRBJ1-1,TRBV18,-
TGTGCCAGCAGCTTAGGACGGTCCGGGACAGGGAATTCACCCCTCCACTTT,CASSLGRSGTGNSPLHF,once,TRBJ1-6,TRBV7-8,TRBD1
TGTGCCAGCAGGGGTGGCGGGGGGGCCCCCGGGGAGCTGTTTTTT,CASRGGGGAPGELFF,-,TRBJ2-2,TRBV2,TRBD2
TGTGCCACCAGTGAAGTGAACGCAAGGGGTGAAAGCACAGATACGCAGTATTTT,CATSEVNARGESTDTQYF,-,TRBJ2-3,TRBV24-1,-
TGTGCCAGTAGTATAGGAGTGAGGGGGTTCGGGGAGCTGTTTTTT,CASSIGVRGFGELFF,-,TRBJ2-2,TRBV19,-
TGTGCCAGCAGCCCAGTAGCGGCCTTAGGGACCCAGTACTTC,CASSPVAALGTQYF,-,TRBJ2-5,TRBV27,-
TGTGCCAGCAGCTCCTCTAGCGGGAGAACCGGGGAGCTGTTTTTT,CASSSSSGRTGELFF,few,TRBJ2-2,TRBV7-3,TRBD2
TGTGCCAGCAGCTCGCAAGGGGGATCCGTAAACTACGAGCAGTACTTC,CASSSQGGSVNYEQYF,-,TRBJ2-7,TRBV7-9,-
TGTGCCGGTCAGGAGGAGTTTTATAGCAATCAGCCCCAGCATTTT,CAGQEEFYSNQPQHF,-,TRBJ1-5,TRBV7-9,-
TGTGCCAGCAGCCCAGGCCCCGACAGGGAATACGGTTATAATTCACCCCTCCACTTT,CASSPGPDREYGYNSPLHF,-,TRBJ1-6,TRBV11-3,TRBD1
TGTGCCAGCAGTTACTCGTCAGGGTTGGGTGGAAACACCATATATTTT,CASSYSSGLGGNTIYF,-,TRBJ1-3,TRBV6-5,-
TGCGCCAGCAGTGATGGACAGGGAGACGAGCAGTACTTC,CASSDGQGDEQYF,few,TRBJ2-7,TRBV10-1,TRBD1
TGTGCCAGCAGCCAAGATCGGGGGGGGGCTAGGATACGATACAATGAGCAGTTCTTC,CASSQDRGGARIRYNEQFF,-,TRBJ2-1,TRBV3-1/TRBV3-2,TRBD2
TGCGCCAGCTCCCCGACTAGCGGTCCCACAGATACGCAGTATTTT,CASSPTSGPTDTQYF,-,TRBJ2-3,TRBV5-1,TRBD2
TGTGCCAGCAGCCAAGATGGGAGGAATAGTTACACCTTC,CASSQDGRNSYTF,-,TRBJ1-2,TRBV3-1/TRBV3-2,-
TGTGCCAGCAGACGCGACAGGGGGCCTCTCTACGAGCAGTACTTC,CASRRDRGPLYEQYF,-,TRBJ2-7,TRBV28,TRBD1
TGTGCCACCAGTGAAACCGGGACAGGGGCGGGCTACACCTTC,CATSETGTGAGYTF,once,TRBJ1-2,TRBV24-1,TRBD1